The 14 T cell receptor beta chains given below trace back to one sample, sequenced in a study of T-cell reconstitution after alpha-beta-depleted transplantation in children. The authors prepared the TCRbeta library with unique molecular identifiers. TCRdb used MiXCR to reprocess the PCR reads, holding one entry per CDR3 protein. In the table there are roughly 200,000 distinct CDR3 sequences, 6.6% of which are singletons. The starting material was PBMCs, obtained before TCRalphabeta/CD19-depleted stem cell transplant. All receptors come from a boy between 2 and 15 years old with acute lymphoblastic leukemia, due to receive a stem cell transplant.

This clonotype has a count of ten or more. V gene TRBV10-2 combines with J gene TRBJ1-6; D is ambiguous. Germline values: CDR1 WSHSY, CDR2 SAAADI. Trimming pared 5 bases from V and 7 bases from J, leaving 6 bases between. CDR3 length equals 12 residues. The chain's CDR3 is CASSHSNSPLHF. The CDR3 coding sequence is TGCGCCAGCAGTCACAGCAATTCACCCCTCCACTTT.

The chain links TRBV12-3 or TRBV12-4 to TRBJ2-1; D may match TRBD1 or TRBD2 (6 bases each). V lost 3 bases, J lost 5 bases, and 17 bases lay in between. The CDR3 runs 16 residues. This CDR3 is CASSFLRRGANNEQFF. The CDR3 DNA is TGTGCCAGCAGTTTCCTCCGGAGGGGGGCCAACAATGAGCAGTTCTTC.

The sample holds many counts of this clonotype. The chain uses TRBV10-3 and TRBJ1-2; 9 bases match TRBD1. Germline V gene data show CDR1 as ENHRY and CDR2 as SYGVKD. With V trimmed by 8 bases and J by 6 bases, 7 bases remained unmatched. The CDR3 length is 13 residues. The DNA of the CDR3 is TGTGCCATCGGTACAGGGGGCGCCGATGGCTACACCTTC. Amino acids: CAIGTGGADGYTF.

In its sample, this clonotype was seen many times. The chain couples TRBV20-1 to TRBJ2-7; TRBD1 might be the D (5 bases). The CDR3 is made up of 15 amino acids. Trimming stripped 5 bases from V and 2 bases from J, with 19 bases between. The V gene's germline CDR1 is DFQATT and CDR2 SNEGSKA (reference sequence). The CDR3 DNA is TGCAGTGCTGTGATGATCAGGGAAAGCCCCTACGAGCAGTACTTC. This sequence encodes CSAVMIRESPYEQYF.

This rearrangement joins TRBV12-3 or TRBV12-4 to TRBJ2-3; D possibly corresponds to TRBD1 (6 bases). CDR3 size: 16 residues. V was cut by 7 bases and J by 7 bases, with 24 bases left in between. CDR3 sequence reads: CASTPPSSRGPYTQYF. For the CDR3, the DNA is TGTGCCAGCACCCCCCCATCTAGCAGGGGCCCATATACGCAGTATTTT.

Many counts were recorded for this clonotype. The chain uses TRBV20-1 and TRBJ1-5, with 7 bases that match TRBD1. V was clipped by 5 bases and J by 0 bases; unmatched bases: 1. Germline CDR1 reads DFQATT; CDR2 reads SNEGSKA (reference sequence). The CDR3 is made up of 13 amino acids. CDR3 in DNA: TGCAGTGCTGGGACAGCTAGCAATCAGCCCCAGCATTTT. It yields the protein CSAGTASNQPQHF.

This chain uses TRBV20-1 with TRBJ2-1; D is possibly TRBD2 (5 bases). Germline lookup yields CDR1 DFQATT and CDR2 SNEGSKA (reference sequence). Trimming took off 3 bases at V and 2 bases at J, with 11 bases between the two ends. CDR3 length equals 14 residues. CDR3 region: CSASEGMAYNEQFF. Here the CDR3 DNA reads TGCAGTGCTAGTGAGGGTATGGCCTACAATGAGCAGTTCTTC.

V is TRBV21-1 and J is TRBJ1-2; TRBD1 reflects the table's D call only, with no check against the DNA. TRBV21-1 is given as a pseudogene. The CDR3 has 15 residues. DNA for the CDR3: TGTGCCAGCAGCAAACTCCCGGGCAGTAGTTATGGCTACACCTTC. It yields the protein CASSKLPGSSYGYTF.

This clonotype was detected ten times or more. The chain couples TRBV28 to TRBJ1-4; 9 bases are a match to TRBD1. The V gene end was trimmed by 8 bases and the J gene end by 0 bases; junction bases not matched to a gene: 7. Looked up from germline, CDR1 is MDHEN and CDR2 is SYDVKM. The CDR3 extends over 16 amino acids. The DNA for the CDR3 is TGTGCCAGCGGGGGACAGGGCCTTGCAACTAATGAAAAACTGTTTTTT. It encodes CASGGQGLATNEKLFF.

There are many counts of this clonotype. V and J are TRBV29-1 and TRBJ2-1; D gene unclear. Germline loops: CDR1 SQVTM, CDR2 ANQGSEA. The CDR3 covers 10 residues. Trimming stripped 0 bases from V and 8 bases from J, with 2 bases between. Here the CDR3 reads CSVEDHEQFF. The CDR3 DNA sequence: TGCAGCGTTGAAGACCATGAGCAGTTCTTC.

The table lists this clonotype with many counts. The CDR3 reads CASSLRSWAGNTIYF. DNA for the CDR3: TGTGCCAGCAGCTTAAGATCTTGGGCTGGAAACACCATATATTTT. This rearrangement joins TRBV13 to TRBJ1-3; no definite D call. Trimming removed 2 bases from V and 2 bases from J, with 10 bases in between. CDR3 length: 15 amino acids. Germline V CDR1 and CDR2: PRHDT, FYEKMQ (reference sequence).

Only a few counts were recorded for this clonotype. The rearrangement links TRBV25-1 to TRBJ1-4; D is undetermined. This CDR3 region has 14 residues. V lost 5 bases to trimming and J lost 0 bases, with 7 bases between them. Germline CDR1 reads MGHDK; CDR2 reads SYGVNS. This CDR3 is CASSISATNEKLFF. The CDR3 DNA reads TGTGCCAGCAGTATTTCAGCAACTAATGAAAAACTGTTTTTT.

The chain links TRBV20-1 to TRBJ2-3, with 11 bases that match TRBD2. The CDR3 extends over 16 amino acids. The V and J ends lost 2 bases and 3 bases, in that order; junction bases with no gene match: 7. CDR1 is DFQATT, CDR2 SNEGSKA, per germline (reference sequence). CDR3 sequence reads: CSARRIAGGMTDTQYF. Written as DNA, the CDR3 is TGCAGTGCTAGACGAATAGCGGGGGGGATGACAGATACGCAGTATTTT.

The CDR3 DNA reads as TGTGCCAGCAGCTTAGTAGGCGGGGACACAGATACGCAGTATTTT. It encodes CASSLVGGDTDTQYF. The chain has TRBV7-6 and TRBJ2-3, with D possibly being TRBD2 (6 bases). Germline loops: CDR1 SGHVS, CDR2 FNYEAQ. The CDR3 runs to 15 residues. V was trimmed by 1 base and J by 2 bases, leaving 10 bases between them.